Following are 32 T cell receptor beta chains from one sample sequenced in a study of response to subunit inactivated influenza vaccine. TCRdb re-called the RT-PCR reads with MiXCR, one entry per CDR3 protein. This table has around 540,000 distinct CDR3 sequences, around 11% appearing once. The input for sequencing was PBMCs from blood, taken on the day of vaccination. Receptors originate from a man between 50 and 59 years old who received an inactivated influenza vaccine.

This clonotype has more than one count but fewer than ten. V usage is TRBV4-1 and J usage is TRBJ1-2; D is perhaps TRBD1 (5 bases). Germline values: CDR1 MGHRA, CDR2 YSYEKL. There are 15 residues in the CDR3. The V end lost 0 bases, the J end lost 0 bases, and 8 bases lay between the germline ends. CDR3: CASSQETASNYGYTF. In nucleotides, the CDR3 is TGCGCCAGCAGCCAAGAGACAGCCTCTAACTATGGCTACACCTTC.

This clonotype appeared a few times. This rearrangement joins TRBV10-3 to TRBJ1-4; 9 bases align to TRBD1. This CDR3 has 14 amino acids. V was pared by 6 bases and J by 9 bases, with 8 bases of the junction left unmatched. Germline lookup yields CDR1 ENHRY and CDR2 SYGVKD. CDR3 sequence reads: CAIRAQGAGKKLFF. The DNA of the CDR3 is TGTGCCATCAGAGCACAGGGGGCGGGTAAAAAACTGTTTTTT.

This clonotype was observed a few times. V and J are TRBV20-1 and TRBJ2-1; the match to TRBD2 covers 8 bases. The germline gives CDR1 DFQATT, CDR2 SNEGSKA (reference sequence). The J segment lost 9 bases and the V segment lost 0 bases, leaving 13 bases of the junction unmatched. The CDR3 length is 16 residues. The CDR3 DNA is TGCAGTGCTAGAGATCCCCTAGCGGGCCGGGGGAGTGAGCAGTTCTTC. Protein sequence: CSARDPLAGRGSEQFF.

The chain joins TRBV27 to TRBJ1-1; 9 bases line up with TRBD1. Germline values: CDR1 MNHEY, CDR2 SMNVEV (reference sequence). The CDR3 length is 15 residues. J lost 1 base, V lost 8 bases, and 8 bases had no gene match. The chain's CDR3 is CASCPGTGRNTEAFF. CDR3 nucleotides: TGTGCCAGCTGTCCCGGGACAGGGAGGAACACTGAAGCTTTCTTT.

V and J are TRBV2 and TRBJ2-7; 8 positions match TRBD2. CDR1 and CDR2 (germline): SNHLY, FYNNEI. The CDR3 has 11 residues. With V trimmed by 5 bases and J by 9 bases, 3 bases remained unmatched. The CDR3 here is CASSTLAGQYF. The CDR3 nucleotides are TGTGCCAGCAGTACCCTAGCGGGGCAGTACTTC.

In this sample, this clonotype turned up a few times. The CDR3 DNA reads as TGTGCCAGCAGCCCCCGGACAGGGGAACCCGGCTACACCTTC. Protein sequence: CASSPRTGEPGYTF. The rearrangement links TRBV7-2 to TRBJ1-2; TRBD1 aligns across 9 bases. This CDR3 is built from 14 residues. Per the germline V gene, CDR1 is SGHTA and CDR2 is FQGNSA. The ends lost 5 bases at V and 8 bases at J; junction bases unmatched: 9.

This chain links TRBV5-1 with TRBJ2-5; TRBD1 aligns across 12 bases. This CDR3 is built from 16 residues. Germline V gene lookup returns CDR1 SGHRS and CDR2 YFSETQ. The trim removed 4 bases at V and 4 bases at J, leaving 8 bases unmatched. CDR3 in amino acids: CASSPGTGGRGETQYF. Written as DNA, the CDR3 is TGCGCCAGCAGCCCCGGGACAGGGGGCCGGGGAGAGACCCAGTACTTC.

This clonotype was seen repeatedly, ten times or more. The CDR3 DNA is TGCGCCAGCAGCTTGGCTTGGGGCCATGAGCAGTTCTTC. Protein sequence: CASSLAWGHEQFF. V gene TRBV5-1 combines with J gene TRBJ2-1; D is perhaps TRBD1 (5 bases). Germline values: CDR1 SGHRS, CDR2 YFSETQ. The CDR3 loop spans 13 amino acids. V was shortened by 0 bases and J by 8 bases, with 9 bases between the two germline ends.

This clonotype was found many times. CDR3 DNA sequence: TGCGCCAGCAGCTTGGAGGCAGGGGAGCAGTTCTTC. Translation gives CASSLEAGEQFF. V and J are TRBV5-1 and TRBJ2-1, with a possible D match to TRBD1 (5 bases). Germline lookup yields CDR1 SGHRS and CDR2 YFSETQ. V dropped 0 bases and J dropped 10 bases, with 8 bases sitting between them. The CDR3 is 12 residues long.

This clonotype has a handful of counts. One end of the junction is discordant with germline, which a read error may explain. The rearrangement uses TRBV12-3 or TRBV12-4 and TRBJ2-7, with TRBD1 matching over 9 bases. The CDR3 totals 11 residues. The CDR3 DNA sequence: TGTGCCAGCAGTTTCGGACAGGGGAGGGACTTC. Translating it yields CASSFGQGRDF.

This clonotype was observed a few times. The chain links TRBV25-1 to TRBJ1-2; D unclear. Trimming pared 2 bases from V and 2 bases from J, leaving 9 bases between. There are 14 residues in the CDR3. Germline values: CDR1 MGHDK, CDR2 SYGVNS. The CDR3 DNA reads as TGTGCCAGCAGTGAAAGCAGGTCGAACTATGGCTACACCTTC. It translates to CASSESRSNYGYTF.

This clonotype was found a few times. This chain links TRBV10-3 with TRBJ2-1, with 7 bases fitting TRBD1. The CDR3 has 13 amino acids. J lost 3 bases, V lost 7 bases, and 3 bases had no gene match. CDR1 and CDR2 (germline): ENHRY, SYGVKD. The CDR3 DNA reads TGTGCCATCAACAGGGGTGACTACAATGAGCAGTTCTTC. Its translation is CAINRGDYNEQFF.

V and J are TRBV7-2 and TRBJ2-1; maybe TRBD2 (6 bases). CDR3 length equals 16 residues. V was clipped by 0 bases and J by 2 bases, with 11 bases between them. Germline V lookup: CDR1 SGHTA, CDR2 FQGNSA. The CDR3 here is CASSLARDLTYNEQFF. The CDR3 DNA reads TGTGCCAGCAGCTTAGCCCGGGACTTGACCTACAATGAGCAGTTCTTC.

The chain combines TRBV18 with TRBJ2-3; TRBD2 might be the D (6 bases). Germline lookup yields CDR1 KGHSH and CDR2 LQKENI. V was pared by 2 bases and J by 4 bases, with 13 bases between. The CDR3 runs to 15 residues. The CDR3 is CASSPAAGRSDTQYF. CDR3 in DNA: TGTGCCAGCTCACCAGCGGCAGGGAGGTCAGATACGCAGTATTTT.

The V gene is TRBV6-4, the J gene TRBJ2-3; D gene ambiguous. Germline V gene lookup returns CDR1 MRHNA and CDR2 SNTAGT. This CDR3 is built from 13 residues. V gave up 3 bases and J gave up 2 bases, with 6 bases separating them. In DNA form, the CDR3 reads TGTGCCAGCAGTGAAGTGCACACAGATACGCAGTATTTT. Its translation: CASSEVHTDTQYF.

This clonotype was counted between two and nine times. The chain links TRBV6-1 to TRBJ2-7, with 10 bases aligning to TRBD1. Germline assignment: CDR1 MNHNS and CDR2 SASEGT. Trimming cost V 6 bases and J 0 bases; bases outside gene matches: 5. This CDR3 region has 15 residues. The CDR3 sequence: CASRDRGASSYEQYF. CDR3 bases: TGTGCCAGCAGGGACAGGGGGGCTAGCTCCTACGAGCAGTACTTC.

This chain connects TRBV6-5 to TRBJ2-5, with TRBD1 matching 9 bases. CDR3 size: 19 residues. In germline, CDR1 is MNHEY, CDR2 SVGAGI. V dropped 0 bases and J dropped 4; count of bases not matched to a gene: 15. This CDR3 reads CASSYSIGPGQGVRETQYF. The CDR3 region has the DNA TGTGCCAGCAGTTACTCGATAGGTCCGGGACAGGGAGTGAGAGAGACCCAGTACTTC.

V and J are TRBV6-5 and TRBJ2-1; no definite D call. CDR1 MNHEY and CDR2 SVGAGI come from the germline V gene. The CDR3 has 14 residues. Between the trimmed V and J ends, which lost 1 base and 8 bases, there was a span of 12 bases. The CDR3 region has the DNA TGTGCCAGCAGTTACTTCGCCCCTCCCTATGAGCAGTTCTTC. It specifies CASSYFAPPYEQFF.

This clonotype was counted ten times or more. The chain couples TRBV5-1 to TRBJ2-7; no clear D gene. CDR3 length: 14 residues. V gave up 4 bases and J gave up 0 bases, with 11 bases separating them. Germline assignment: CDR1 SGHRS and CDR2 YFSETQ. For the CDR3, the DNA is TGCGCCAGCAGCCCGGACGCTCGCTCCTACGAGCAGTACTTC. Protein product: CASSPDARSYEQYF.

This clonotype was detected only a few times. The CDR3 DNA follows: TGTGCCAGCAGCTTATATAGACAGGCCCATGAGCAGTTCTTC. As protein: CASSLYRQAHEQFF. The genes are TRBV11-1 and TRBJ2-1; tentative D call: TRBD1 (6 bases). The germline V gene has CDR1 SGHAT and CDR2 FQDESV (reference sequence). The CDR3 extends over 14 amino acids. Trimming removed 2 bases at V and 8 bases at J, with 13 bases between.

This sequence joins TRBV20-1 and TRBJ2-5, with D possibly called TRBD1 or TRBD2 (5 bases each). V was clipped by 0 bases and J by 6 bases, with 11 bases between them. Germline V gives CDR1 DFQATT, CDR2 SNEGSKA (reference sequence). There are 13 residues in the CDR3. The CDR3 reads CSARDRQGQTQYF. In nucleotides, the CDR3 is TGCAGTGCTAGAGATCGGCAGGGACAGACCCAGTACTTC.

The J gene is TRBJ2-2, the V gene TRBV4-2; TRBD2 matches at 7 bases. J was trimmed by 1 base and V by 5 bases; bases with no gene match: 7. This CDR3 is built from 16 residues. Germline loops: CDR1 LGHNA, CDR2 YNFKEQ. DNA of the CDR3: TGTGCCAGCAGCTTCAACTCGGGGGGGAACACCGGGGAGCTGTTTTTT. Residues: CASSFNSGGNTGELFF.

This clonotype was counted at least ten times. One junction end disagrees with the germline gene, perhaps due to a read error. The chain carries TRBV28 and TRBJ2-7; maybe TRBD1 (6 bases). The V gene's germline CDR1 is MDHEN and CDR2 SYDVKM. CDR3 length: 14 residues. CDR3 coding DNA: TGTGCCAGCAGTTTAAAGGACAGAGCCGGATGGAAAGGGTTC. Translation: CASSLKDRAGWKGF.

At least ten counts were recorded for this clonotype. The chain couples TRBV4-3 to TRBJ2-7; TRBD1 aligns across 11 bases. V lost 0 bases to trimming and J lost 1 base; unmatched junction nucleotides: 8. The CDR3 has 18 amino acids. The germline CDR1 and CDR2 sequences are LGHNA and YSLEER. The CDR3 loop reads CASSQDLPGTGGSYEQYF. The CDR3, as DNA: TGCGCCAGCAGCCAAGACCTCCCGGGGACAGGGGGGTCCTACGAGCAGTACTTC.

There are a few counts of this clonotype. The genes are TRBV7-7 and TRBJ2-3, with 7 positions matching TRBD2. The CDR3 spans 13 residues. Germline lookup yields CDR1 SSHAT and CDR2 FNYEAQ (reference sequence). CDR3 nucleotide sequence: TGTGCTAGCGCGAGACTAGCAAGGGATACGCAGTATTTT. It specifies CASARLARDTQYF.

The rearrangement links TRBV10-3 to TRBJ1-2; D is perhaps TRBD1 (5 bases). CDR3 length: 14 residues. Germline V gene sequence: CDR1 ENHRY, CDR2 SYGVKD. Trimming shortened V by 3 bases and J by 3 bases, and 11 bases separated the two germline ends. The CDR3 loop reads CAISDGGVYYGYTF. In DNA form, the CDR3 reads TGTGCCATCAGTGATGGGGGGGTCTACTATGGCTACACCTTC.

This clonotype showed up just a few times. J is TRBJ2-3 and V is TRBV12-3 or TRBV12-4, with D tentatively TRBD1 (6 bases). The V end lost 3 bases, the J end lost 3 bases, and 10 bases lay between the germline ends. This CDR3 comprises 14 residues. CDR3 amino acids: CASSFNRETDTQYF. As DNA, the CDR3 is TGTGCCAGCAGTTTCAACAGGGAGACAGATACGCAGTATTTT.

This clonotype was observed a few times. This chain uses TRBV12-3 or TRBV12-4 with TRBJ2-2, with 7 bases identical to TRBD1. Trimming took 6 bases from V and 1 from J; bases not matched to a gene: 5. This CDR3 spans 15 amino acids. The DNA of the CDR3 is TGTGCCAGCAGAGCCGGGACAGAGAACACCGGGGAGCTGTTTTTT. Amino acids: CASRAGTENTGELFF.

The chain combines TRBV5-1 with TRBJ2-7, with D perhaps matching TRBD2 (5 bases). Trimming shortened V by 0 bases and J by 1 base, and 14 bases separated the two germline ends. This CDR3 region has 16 residues. CDR1 and CDR2 from the germline V gene are SGHRS and YFSETQ. The CDR3: CASSLDVRGLSYEQYF. CDR3 nucleotides: TGCGCCAGCAGCTTGGATGTCCGGGGTCTGTCCTACGAGCAGTACTTC. The full variable domain, rest sourced from reference TRBV5-1 and TRBJ2-7, is KAGVTQTPRYLIKTRGQQVTLSCSPISGHRSVSWYQQTPGQGLQFLFEYFSETQRNKGNFPGRFSGRQFSNSRSEMNVSTLELGDSALYLCASSLDVRGLSYEQYFGPGTRLTVT.

This clonotype appeared a few times. The rearrangement joins TRBV3-1 to TRBJ2-7; D possibly uses TRBD1 or TRBD2 (5 bases each). The V end lost 1 base, the J end lost 1 base, and 14 bases lay between the germline ends. CDR3 length: 16 amino acids. Germline assignment: CDR1 LGHDT and CDR2 YNNKEL (reference sequence). The CDR3 is CASSQGEGRTSYEQYF. CDR3 in DNA: TGTGCCAGCAGCCAAGGCGAGGGACGGACATCCTACGAGCAGTACTTC.

V usage is TRBV10-3 and J usage is TRBJ2-7, with 10 bases fitting TRBD1. CDR1 and CDR2 (germline): ENHRY, SYGVKD. Trimming at V came to 7 bases and at J to 5 bases, leaving 8 bases not matched to a gene. This CDR3 region has 14 residues. The CDR3 DNA is TGTGCCATCACTCCGACAGGGGGCTTGGACGAGCAGTACTTC. This translates into CAITPTGGLDEQYF.

This clonotype turned up a few times. The chain couples TRBV7-9 to TRBJ2-5; D perhaps matches TRBD2 (5 bases). CDR3 length: 13 residues. Trimming removed 1 base from V and 7 bases from J, with 10 bases in between. CDR1 and CDR2 from the germline V gene are SEHNR and FQNEAQ (reference sequence). CDR3 residues: CASSLGGYATQYF. CDR3 nucleotide sequence: TGTGCCAGCAGCTTAGGAGGGTACGCGACCCAGTACTTC.